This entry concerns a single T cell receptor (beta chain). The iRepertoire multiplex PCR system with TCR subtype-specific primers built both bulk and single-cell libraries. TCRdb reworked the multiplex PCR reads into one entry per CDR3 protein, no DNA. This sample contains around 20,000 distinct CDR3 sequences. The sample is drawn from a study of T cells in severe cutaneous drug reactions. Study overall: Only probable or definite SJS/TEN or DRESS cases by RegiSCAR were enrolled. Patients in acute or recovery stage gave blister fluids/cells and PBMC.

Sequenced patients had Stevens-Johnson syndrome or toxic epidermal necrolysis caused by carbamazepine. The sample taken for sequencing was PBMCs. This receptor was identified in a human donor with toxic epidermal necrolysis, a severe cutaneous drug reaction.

This CDR3 reads CSVEGRGGETQYF. The chain joins TRBV29-1 to TRBJ2-5; the TCRdb call, TRBD1, lacks DNA for checking. Germline V gene data show CDR1 as SQVTM and CDR2 as ANQGSEA. There are 13 residues in the CDR3.